This T cell receptor (beta chain) was recorded in a study of CD8 T cells in Susac syndrome. This clonotype was seen once. The CDR3 spans 14 residues. Trimming took off 0 bases at V and 1 base at J, with 7 bases between the two ends. Germline V gene data show CDR1 as SGHRS and CDR2 as YFSETQ. When the RNA was reverse transcribed, random hexamers were used with an input of 0.5 to 1 ug. TCR beta CDR3 was amplified by immunoSEQ covering 54 Vbeta and 13 Jbeta. TCRdb processed the immunoSEQ multiplex PCR reads anew with MiXCR; each CDR3 protein has one entry. The repertoire includes some 48,000 distinct CDR3 sequences, about 91% of them detected once, and around 0.38% sits in the top ten.

The receptor comes from a human donor in good health. This sequence joins TRBV5-1 and TRBJ1-1, with TRBD1 as a possible D gene (6 bases). Sequencing input: CD8+ T cells from PBMCs. The CDR3 sequence: CASSLEGGNTEAFF. The CDR3, as DNA: TGCGCCAGCAGCTTGGAAGGGGGGAACACTGAAGCTTTCTTT.